These 9 T cell receptor beta chains originate from one sample sequenced in a study of shared clonotypes between healthy human individuals. CD8 cells regarded as naive lacked CD45RO, were positively chosen for CCR7, and omitted terminally differentiated effector memory CD45RA+ cells. Method: immunoSEQ multiplex PCR; TCRdb's copy keeps in-frame clones and lacks some. The sample has hundreds of thousands of clones; 95% are singletons. Sequenced sample: naive CD8+ T cells sorted from blood. These receptor sequences come from a woman aged 30 to 39 in good health.

This sequence joins TRBV29-1 and TRBJ2-2; no firm D call. The V and J ends lost 4 bases and 2 bases respectively, with 8 bases between them. CDR1 is SQVTM and CDR2 is ANQGSEA in the germline V gene. CDR3 length: 13 residues. The CDR3 DNA is TGCAGCGTTGTCGCGGAAAACACCGGGGAGCTGTTTTTT. Encoded protein: CSVVAENTGELFF.

The chain recombines TRBV4-1 with TRBJ2-2; no clear D. Trimming removed 4 bases at V and 0 bases at J, with 0 bases between. The CDR3 covers 12 residues. Germline assignment: CDR1 MGHRA and CDR2 YSYEKL. CDR3 region: CASSPNTGELFF. CDR3 bases: TGCGCCAGCAGCCCGAACACCGGGGAGCTGTTTTTT.

The chain employs TRBV6-6 and TRBJ1-1; maybe TRBD1 (5 bases). V was pared by 11 bases and J by 0 bases, with 16 bases between. Per germline, CDR1 MNHNY and CDR2 SVGAGI (reference sequence). This CDR3 has 14 amino acids. The CDR3 reads CARYSDRLNTEAFF. The CDR3 region has the DNA TGTGCCCGTTACTCCGACAGATTGAACACTGAAGCTTTCTTT.

The CDR3 spells CASSLSWPSSYNEQFF. CDR3 sequence (DNA): TGTGCCAGCAGTTTATCGTGGCCTAGCTCCTACAATGAGCAGTTCTTC. The V and J genes are TRBV27 and TRBJ2-1; D is ambiguous. V was pared by 0 bases and J by 0 bases, with 9 bases between. This CDR3 comprises 16 residues. Germline assignment: CDR1 MNHEY and CDR2 SMNVEV (reference sequence).

This clone occurred a few times. The chain couples TRBV7-6 to TRBJ1-5; D gene unclear. The V and J ends lost 5 bases and 7 bases respectively, with 6 bases between them. This CDR3 has 11 residues. From germline, CDR1 is SGHVS and CDR2 FNYEAQ. The CDR3 sequence: CASSPGQPQHF. The CDR3 coding sequence is TGTGCCAGCAGCCCGGGGCAGCCCCAGCATTTT.

V is TRBV19 and J is TRBJ2-7, with D possibly matching TRBD1 (5 bases). There are 15 residues in the CDR3. Trimming pared 3 bases from V and 1 base from J, leaving 13 bases between. Germline V gene sequence: CDR1 LNHDA, CDR2 SQIVND (reference sequence). The CDR3: CASSIGGAPSYEQYF. For the CDR3, the DNA is TGTGCCAGTAGTATTGGTGGGGCCCCATCCTACGAGCAGTACTTC. Together with reference TRBV19 and TRBJ2-7, the CDR3 gives the full variable domain: DGGITQSPKYLFRKEGQNVTLSCEQNLNHDAMYWYRQDPGQGLRLIYYSQIVNDFQKGDIAEGYSVSREKKESFPLTVTSAQKNPTAFYLCASSIGGAPSYEQYFGPGTRLTVT.

This rearrangement joins TRBV6-1 to TRBJ1-5; no firm D call. The V gene's germline CDR1 is MNHNS and CDR2 SASEGT. Trimming took 1 base from V and 7 from J, leaving 8 bases between them. The CDR3 is 13 amino acids. CDR3 sequence (DNA): TGTGCCAGCAGTGAAGAGGGCTGGCAGCCCCAGCATTTT. This codes for CASSEEGWQPQHF.

The rearrangement uses TRBV19 and TRBJ1-1; 7 bases are a match to TRBD1. CDR3 length: 15 amino acids. Trimming cost V 6 bases and J 0 bases; bases outside gene matches: 7. From germline, CDR1 is LNHDA and CDR2 SQIVND (reference sequence). The CDR3 sequence: CASSQNRGMNTEAFF. DNA of the CDR3: TGTGCCAGTAGCCAAAACAGGGGCATGAACACTGAAGCTTTCTTT.

Of note for this clone: Other DNA sequences in this specimen translate into the identical CDR3. This rearrangement joins TRBV28 to TRBJ2-5, with 11 bases matching TRBD2. The J call is doubtful: the DNA matches TRBJ2-7 better. CDR1 is MDHEN, CDR2 SYDVKM, per germline. The CDR3 consists of 14 residues. CDR3 coding DNA: TGTGCCAGCAGTCTTGGGCTAGCGGGAGGCGAGCAGTACTTC. Protein product: CASSLGLAGGEQYF.